These 22 T cell receptor beta chains were sequenced from one sample in a study of blood T cell repertoires in COVID-19. Some clones are missing from TCRdb's copy, which holds only in-frame ones; the method was immunoSEQ multiplex PCR. Altogether about 120,000 clones are present, roughly 84% being singletons, with the ten largest covering around 4.2%. Input material: PBMCs or T cells enriched from blood (not recorded which). The receptors here all came from a woman aged 25-40 years who had recovered from COVID-19.

The chain combines TRBV3-1 (or the pseudogene TRBV3-2) with TRBJ2-7; 13 bases match TRBD2. CDR1 and CDR2 (germline): LGHDT, YNNKEL (reference sequence). This CDR3 has 14 residues. The trim removed 4 bases at V and 6 bases at J, leaving 3 bases unmatched. This CDR3 is CASSRTSGSGEQYF. In DNA, the CDR3 is TGTGCCAGCAGCCGGACTAGCGGGAGTGGCGAGCAGTACTTC.

Points on this clone: The identical CDR3 is also encoded by other nucleotide sequences in the sample. The V gene is TRBV5-1, the J gene TRBJ2-3; TRBD2 aligns across 12 bases. With V trimmed by 0 bases and J by 2 bases, 1 base remained unmatched. The CDR3 length is 16 residues. Germline lookup yields CDR1 SGHRS and CDR2 YFSETQ. The DNA of the CDR3 is TGCGCCAGCAGCTTGGGGACTAGCGGGAACACAGATACGCAGTATTTT. Encoded protein: CASSLGTSGNTDTQYF.

This chain connects TRBV27 to TRBJ1-5; 9 bases match TRBD1. Trimming took 3 bases from V and 2 from J; bases not matched to a gene: 5. CDR1 is MNHEY and CDR2 is SMNVEV in the germline V gene (reference sequence). There are 16 residues in the CDR3. The CDR3 coding sequence is TGTGCCAGCAGTTTTAGGGGACAGGGAGGCAATCAGCCCCAGCATTTT. Its protein product is CASSFRGQGGNQPQHF.

This rearrangement joins TRBV30 to TRBJ1-1; 8 bases are shared with TRBD1. J gave up 1 base and V 8 bases, and 12 bases lay outside the gene matches. The germline V gene encodes CDR1 GTSNPN and CDR2 SVGIG (reference sequence). The length of the CDR3 is 15 residues. The CDR3 loop is CAGTRQGTPNTEAFF. DNA for the CDR3: TGTGCCGGAACTCGACAGGGGACCCCGAACACTGAAGCTTTCTTT.

The chain is built from TRBV7-6 and TRBJ2-7, with 8 bases aligning to TRBD2. CDR1 and CDR2 from the germline V gene are SGHVS and FNYEAQ. V shed 1 base, J shed 2 bases, and the junction held 7 bases outside the gene matches. This CDR3 spans 16 amino acids. CDR3 DNA: TGTGCCAGCAGCTTAGACTATGGCGGGAGGACCTACGAGCAGTACTTC. Residues: CASSLDYGGRTYEQYF.

V and J are TRBV15 and TRBJ1-2; D gene unclear. The V gene's germline CDR1 is LNHNV and CDR2 YYDKDF (reference sequence). The V end lost 4 bases, the J end lost 8 bases, and 20 bases lay between the germline ends. The CDR3 loop spans 15 amino acids. The CDR3 region is CATSITLFRERGYTF. The CDR3 region has the DNA TGTGCCACCAGCATCACATTATTTAGAGAGAGGGGCTACACCTTC.

The V and J genes are TRBV5-1 and TRBJ1-1; perhaps TRBD1 as D (6 bases). CDR1 is SGHRS, CDR2 YFSETQ, per germline. The CDR3 is 15 amino acids. With 4 bases removed from V and 1 base from J, the gap between germline ends came to 14 bases. In DNA form, the CDR3 reads TGCGCCAGCAGCGTAGGACAGACAACGAACACTGAAGCTTTCTTT. Translated, it gives CASSVGQTTNTEAFF.

J is TRBJ2-7 and V is TRBV4-1; TRBD1 is a possible D gene (6 bases). The CDR3 sequence is 15 residues long. Germline CDR1 and CDR2: MGHRA and YSYEKL. Trimming cost V 1 base and J 2 bases, with 12 bases left between them. This CDR3 is CASSQVTGIPYEQYF. The CDR3 DNA sequence: TGCGCCAGCAGCCAAGTAACAGGGATTCCCTACGAGCAGTACTTC.

The chain links TRBV5-1 to TRBJ2-7, with 9 bases lining up with TRBD2. With V trimmed by 0 bases and J by 5 bases, 15 bases remained unmatched. The CDR3 loop spans 18 amino acids. The germline V gene encodes CDR1 SGHRS and CDR2 YFSETQ. The CDR3 sequence is CASSLEGRLAGLENEQYF. CDR3 in DNA: TGCGCCAGCAGCTTGGAGGGACGGCTAGCGGGGTTGGAGAACGAGCAGTACTTC.

This chain joins TRBV6-2 or TRBV6-3 and TRBJ2-7, with TRBD1 identical over 8 bases. Trimming took 2 bases from V and 3 from J; bases not matched to a gene: 0. CDR3 size: 13 residues. Germline V lookup: CDR1 MNHEY, CDR2 SVGEGT. CDR3 protein: CASSYDRGYEQYF. The CDR3 region has the DNA TGTGCCAGCAGTTACGACAGGGGCTACGAGCAGTACTTC.

This clone came up once. The chain links TRBV27 to TRBJ1-4; weak D call: TRBD1 (5 bases). V lost 5 bases to trimming and J lost 2 bases, with 15 bases between them. Germline-derived CDR1 and CDR2 are MNHEY and SMNVEV (reference sequence). The CDR3 extends over 16 amino acids. As DNA, the CDR3 is TGTGCCAGCAGTCTTAGCGGGGGAAGGACTAATGAAAAACTGTTTTTT. Amino acid sequence: CASSLSGGRTNEKLFF. The full variable domain, in which reference TRBV27 and TRBJ1-4 provide the parts outside the CDR3, is EAQVTQNPRYLITVTGKKLTVTCSQNMNHEYMSWYRQDPGLGLRQIYYSMNVEVTDKGDVPEGYKVSRKEKRNFPLILESPSPNQTSLYFCASSLSGGRTNEKLFFGSGTQLSVL.

The chain links TRBV5-1 to TRBJ2-3; 12 nucleotides match TRBD1. Germline V gene sequence: CDR1 SGHRS, CDR2 YFSETQ. The CDR3 loop spans 15 amino acids. V lost 7 bases to trimming and J lost 1 base; unmatched junction nucleotides: 4. This chain's CDR3 is CASGDRGQGTDTQYF. The CDR3 DNA reads TGCGCCAGCGGGGACAGGGGGCAAGGCACAGATACGCAGTATTTT. Full variable domain (rest looked up from reference TRBV5-1 and TRBJ2-3): KAGVTQTPRYLIKTRGQQVTLSCSPISGHRSVSWYQQTPGQGLQFLFEYFSETQRNKGNFPGRFSGRQFSNSRSEMNVSTLELGDSALYLCASGDRGQGTDTQYFGPGTRLTVL.

V usage is TRBV10-1 and J usage is TRBJ2-7; TRBD1 agrees at 10 bases. With 10 bases clipped from V and 2 bases from J, the junction kept 23 bases outside the gene matches. Germline assignment: CDR1 WNHNN and CDR2 SYGVQD (reference sequence). CDR3 length: 19 amino acids. DNA of the CDR3: TGCGCCATCCGACCTACTTTGGACAGGGGGAGCGGAACGGCCTACGAGCAGTACTTC. It encodes CAIRPTLDRGSGTAYEQYF.

This clone was counted a single time. The rearrangement uses TRBV18 and TRBJ2-6; 10 bases match TRBD1. V lost 1 base to trimming and J lost 2 bases; unmatched junction nucleotides: 5. Germline V gene sequence: CDR1 KGHSH, CDR2 LQKENI. The CDR3 is 18 residues long. The CDR3 is CASSPLGQGVTGANVLTF. Written as DNA, the CDR3 is TGTGCCAGCTCACCACTAGGACAGGGGGTGACTGGGGCCAACGTCCTGACTTTC.

This clone has just one count. The gene calls are TRBV18 and TRBJ2-3; 11 bases are shared with TRBD2. The V gene's germline CDR1 is KGHSH and CDR2 LQKENI. J lost 1 base, V lost 2 bases, and 8 bases had no gene match. The CDR3 runs 18 residues. The CDR3 DNA follows: TGTGCCAGCTCACCAGTAGGGCTAGCGGGAGGAGGCACAGATACGCAGTATTTT. This codes for CASSPVGLAGGGTDTQYF.

The V call is TRBV5-4, the J call TRBJ2-7, with 12 bases identical to TRBD2. Germline CDR1 and CDR2: SGHNT and YYREEE (reference sequence). V trimming: 0 bases; J trimming: 7 bases; junction bases outside the gene matches: 8. The CDR3 contains 16 residues. CDR3 amino acids: CASSLAGLAGGYEQYF. DNA for the CDR3: TGTGCCAGCAGCTTGGCCGGGCTAGCGGGAGGGTATGAGCAGTACTTC.

The rearrangement uses TRBV7-3 and TRBJ2-7, with D perhaps matching TRBD2 (6 bases). Germline-derived CDR1 and CDR2 are SGHTA and FQGTGA. The ends were cut back, 1 base at V and 2 bases at J, with 18 bases in the middle. There are 17 residues in the CDR3. The CDR3 region has the DNA TGTGCCAGCAGCTTAAAGCCCCCGGGACTGGGAACCTACGAGCAGTACTTC. Encoded protein: CASSLKPPGLGTYEQYF.

The chain links TRBV5-1 to TRBJ1-1, with D possibly being TRBD1 (6 bases). The CDR3 length is 14 residues. Germline values: CDR1 SGHRS, CDR2 YFSETQ. The germline V and J ends were trimmed by 4 bases and 4 bases, with 14 bases remaining between them. As DNA, the CDR3 is TGCGCCAGCAGCCCCCGGGGGGGGGCCACTGAAGCTTTCTTT. As protein: CASSPRGGATEAFF.

The V gene is TRBV29-1, the J gene TRBJ2-7; perhaps TRBD1 as D (5 bases). The CDR3 has 12 residues. CDR1 and CDR2 (germline): SQVTM, ANQGSEA. Trimming took 6 bases from V and 5 from J, leaving 14 bases between them. CDR3 DNA sequence: TGCAGCGTCCAAGGGGCCCTGGACGAGCAGTACTTC. Translated: CSVQGALDEQYF.

The V call is TRBV11-1, the J call TRBJ2-2, with 8 bases aligning to TRBD2. J gave up 7 bases and V 3 bases, and 7 bases lay outside the gene matches. CDR1 is SGHAT, CDR2 FQDESV, per germline (reference sequence). This CDR3 has 15 residues. The CDR3, as DNA: TGTGCCAGCAGCTTTCCGGGACTAGATGTCGGGGAGCTGTTTTTT. Amino acid sequence: CASSFPGLDVGELFF.

Here the CDR3 reads CASSLGQGIQPQHF. Here the CDR3 DNA reads TGTGCCAGCAGCTTAGGACAGGGAATTCAGCCCCAGCATTTT. This chain uses TRBV7-2 with TRBJ1-5; the match to TRBD1 covers 7 bases. Trimming removed 1 base from V and 6 bases from J; junction bases left unmatched: 3. The germline CDR1 and CDR2 sequences are SGHTA and FQGNSA. The CDR3 has 14 amino acids.

The chain couples TRBV5-1 to TRBJ2-1; 7 nucleotides agree with TRBD1. Losses at the gene ends were 1 base for V and 6 bases for J; bases not matched to a gene: 4. CDR1 is SGHRS and CDR2 is YFSETQ in the germline V gene. This CDR3 comprises 14 residues. Here the CDR3 reads CASSLMTGINEQFF. The CDR3 nucleotides are TGCGCCAGCAGCTTGATGACAGGGATCAATGAGCAGTTCTTC.